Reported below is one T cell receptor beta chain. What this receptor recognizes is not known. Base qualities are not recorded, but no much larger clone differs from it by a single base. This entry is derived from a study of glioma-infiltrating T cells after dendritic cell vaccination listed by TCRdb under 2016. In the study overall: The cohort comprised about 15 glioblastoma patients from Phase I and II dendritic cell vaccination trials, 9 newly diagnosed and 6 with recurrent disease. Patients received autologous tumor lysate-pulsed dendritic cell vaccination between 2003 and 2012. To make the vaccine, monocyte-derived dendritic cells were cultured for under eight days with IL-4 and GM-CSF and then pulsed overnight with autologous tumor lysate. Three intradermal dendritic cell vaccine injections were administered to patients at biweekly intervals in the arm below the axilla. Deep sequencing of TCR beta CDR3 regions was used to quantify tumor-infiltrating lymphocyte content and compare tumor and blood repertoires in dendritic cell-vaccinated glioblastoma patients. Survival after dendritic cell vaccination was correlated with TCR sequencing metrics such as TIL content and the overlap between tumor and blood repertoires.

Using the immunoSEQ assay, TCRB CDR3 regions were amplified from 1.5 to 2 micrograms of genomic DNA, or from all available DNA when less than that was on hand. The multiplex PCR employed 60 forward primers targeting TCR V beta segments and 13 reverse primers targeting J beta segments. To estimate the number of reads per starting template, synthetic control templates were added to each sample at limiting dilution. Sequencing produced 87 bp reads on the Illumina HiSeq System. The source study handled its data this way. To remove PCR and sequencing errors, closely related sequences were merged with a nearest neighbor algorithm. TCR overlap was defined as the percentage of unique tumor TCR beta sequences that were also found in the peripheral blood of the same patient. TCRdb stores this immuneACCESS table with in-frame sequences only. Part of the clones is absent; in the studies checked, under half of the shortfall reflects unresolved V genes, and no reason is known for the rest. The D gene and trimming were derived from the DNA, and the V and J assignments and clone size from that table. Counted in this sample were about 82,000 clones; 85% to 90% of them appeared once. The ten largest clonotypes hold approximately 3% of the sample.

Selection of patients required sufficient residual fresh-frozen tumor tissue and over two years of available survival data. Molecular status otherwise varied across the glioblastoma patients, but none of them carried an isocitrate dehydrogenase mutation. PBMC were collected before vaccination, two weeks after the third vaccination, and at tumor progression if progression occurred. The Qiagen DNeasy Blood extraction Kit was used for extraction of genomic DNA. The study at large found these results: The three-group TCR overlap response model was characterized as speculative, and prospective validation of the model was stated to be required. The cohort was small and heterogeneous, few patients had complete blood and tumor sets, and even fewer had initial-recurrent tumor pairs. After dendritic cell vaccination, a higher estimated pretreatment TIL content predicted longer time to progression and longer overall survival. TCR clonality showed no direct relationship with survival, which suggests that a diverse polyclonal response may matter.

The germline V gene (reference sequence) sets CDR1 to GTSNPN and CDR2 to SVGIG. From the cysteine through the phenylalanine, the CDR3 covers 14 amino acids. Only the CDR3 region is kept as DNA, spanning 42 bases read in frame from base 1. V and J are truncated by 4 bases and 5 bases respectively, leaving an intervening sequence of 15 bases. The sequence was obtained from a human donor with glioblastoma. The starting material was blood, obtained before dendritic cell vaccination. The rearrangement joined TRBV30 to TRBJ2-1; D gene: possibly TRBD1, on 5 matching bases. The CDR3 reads CAWNLGRVDNEQFF. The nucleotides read TGTGCCTGGAACTTGGGCAGGGTAGACAATGAGCAGTTCTTC.